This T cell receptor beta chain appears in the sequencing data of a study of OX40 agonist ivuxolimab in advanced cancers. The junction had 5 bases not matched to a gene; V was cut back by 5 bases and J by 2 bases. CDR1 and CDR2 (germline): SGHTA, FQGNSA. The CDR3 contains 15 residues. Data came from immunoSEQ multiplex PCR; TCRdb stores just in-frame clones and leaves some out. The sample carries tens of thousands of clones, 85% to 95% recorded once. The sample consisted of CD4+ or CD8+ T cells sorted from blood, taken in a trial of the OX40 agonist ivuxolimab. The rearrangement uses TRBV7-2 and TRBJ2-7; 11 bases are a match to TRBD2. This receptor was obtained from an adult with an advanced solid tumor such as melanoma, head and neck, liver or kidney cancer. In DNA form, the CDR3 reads TGTGCCAGCAGCCCAGGACTAGCGGGCACCTACGAGCAGTACTTC. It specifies CASSPGLAGTYEQYF. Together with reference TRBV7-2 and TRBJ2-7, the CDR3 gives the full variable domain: GAGVSQSPSNKVTEKGKDVELRCDPISGHTALYWYRQSLGQGLEFLIYFQGNSAPDKSGLPSDRFSAERTGGSVSTLTIQRTQQEDSAVYLCASSPGLAGTYEQYFGPGTRLTVT.